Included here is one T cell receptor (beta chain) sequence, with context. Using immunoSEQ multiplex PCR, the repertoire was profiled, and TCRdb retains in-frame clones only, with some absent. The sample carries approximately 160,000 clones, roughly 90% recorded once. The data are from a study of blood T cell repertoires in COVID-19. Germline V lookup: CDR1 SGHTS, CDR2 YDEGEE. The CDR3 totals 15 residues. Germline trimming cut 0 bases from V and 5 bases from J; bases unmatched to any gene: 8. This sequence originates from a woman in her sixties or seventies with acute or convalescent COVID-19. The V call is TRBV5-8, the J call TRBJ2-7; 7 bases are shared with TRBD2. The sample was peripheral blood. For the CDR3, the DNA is TGTGCCAGCAGCTTGGGAGTCGGGGGGTTGGACGAGCAGTACTTC. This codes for CASSLGVGGLDEQYF.